This TCR beta chain comes out of a study of T cell responses to AZD1222 COVID-19 vaccine. General observations from the study: The sample set comprised mostly white British donors with more females, and clonal diversity was possibly underestimated. The study sampled repertoires only after the peak T cell response. Dominant CD4 TCR responses targeted spike regions 160-218 and 743-854.

V lost 4 bases, J lost 4 bases, and 5 bases stayed unmatched. CDR1 is SQVTM, CDR2 ANQGSEA, per germline. The CDR3 has 14 amino acids. Profiling relied on immunoSEQ multiplex PCR, and the TCRdb table lists in-frame clones only, not all of them. The repertoire has some 130,000 clones, 75% to 90% of them found once; the top ten carry around 2.6%. As regards this clone: No antigen is known for it.

The chain couples TRBV29-1 to TRBJ1-5; 9 bases agree with TRBD1. The input for sequencing was peripheral blood, taken 28 days after the second AZD1222 dose. This TCR came from an adult who received the AZD1222 COVID-19 vaccine. CDR3 in amino acids: CSVAGTGMNQPQHF. CDR3 nucleotide sequence: TGCAGCGTTGCCGGGACAGGGATGAATCAGCCCCAGCATTTT.